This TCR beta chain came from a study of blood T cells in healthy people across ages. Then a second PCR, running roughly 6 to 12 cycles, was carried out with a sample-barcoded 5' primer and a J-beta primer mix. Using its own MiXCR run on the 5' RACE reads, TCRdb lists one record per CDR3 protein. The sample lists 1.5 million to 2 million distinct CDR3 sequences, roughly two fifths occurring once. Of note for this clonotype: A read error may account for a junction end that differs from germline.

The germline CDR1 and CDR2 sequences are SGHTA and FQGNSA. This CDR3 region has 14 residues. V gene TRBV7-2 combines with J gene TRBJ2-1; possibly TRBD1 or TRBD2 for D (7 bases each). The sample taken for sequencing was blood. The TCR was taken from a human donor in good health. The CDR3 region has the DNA TGTGCCAGCAGCCCGACAGGGAGGGATTATGAGCGGTTCTTC. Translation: CASSPTGRDYERFF.